The clone carrying this TCR beta chain was recorded at least ten times. This record comes from a study of T cells in Graves' hyperthyroidism and ophthalmopathy. Authors of the study amplified TCR beta CDR3 regions from RNA transcripts. RT-PCR in the first round (using the HTBI primer set) targeted the TCR CDR3. Via MiXCR, TCRdb re-called the multiplex PCR reads, giving one row per CDR3 protein. The sample lists roughly 750,000 distinct CDR3 sequences, about a sixth occurring once. V was trimmed by 2 bases and J by 4 bases, leaving 9 bases between them. The CDR3 extends over 13 amino acids. The sample comprised blood. This receptor was obtained from a man younger than 30 with Graves' hyperthyroidism. The V gene is TRBV12-3 or TRBV12-4, the J gene TRBJ2-7; D is possibly TRBD2 (6 bases). The CDR3 loop reads CASSLREMYEQYF. Here the CDR3 DNA reads TGTGCCAGCAGTTTACGGGAGATGTACGAGCAGTACTTC.